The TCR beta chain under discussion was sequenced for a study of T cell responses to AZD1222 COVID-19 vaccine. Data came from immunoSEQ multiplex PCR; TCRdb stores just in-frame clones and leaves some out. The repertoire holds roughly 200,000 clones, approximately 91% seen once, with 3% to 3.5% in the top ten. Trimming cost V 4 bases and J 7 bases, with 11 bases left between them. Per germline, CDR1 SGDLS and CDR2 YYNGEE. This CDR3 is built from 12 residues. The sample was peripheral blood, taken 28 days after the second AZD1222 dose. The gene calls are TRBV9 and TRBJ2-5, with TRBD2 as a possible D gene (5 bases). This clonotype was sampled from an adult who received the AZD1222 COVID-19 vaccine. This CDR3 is CASSPGLGTQYF. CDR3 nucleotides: TGTGCCAGCAGCCCGGGGTTGGGGACCCAGTACTTC. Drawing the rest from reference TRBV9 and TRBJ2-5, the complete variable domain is DSGVTQTPKHLITATGQRVTLRCSPRSGDLSVYWYQQSLDQGLQFLIQYYNGEERAKGNILERFSAQQFPDLHSELNLSSLELGDSALYFCASSPGLGTQYFGPGTRLLVL.